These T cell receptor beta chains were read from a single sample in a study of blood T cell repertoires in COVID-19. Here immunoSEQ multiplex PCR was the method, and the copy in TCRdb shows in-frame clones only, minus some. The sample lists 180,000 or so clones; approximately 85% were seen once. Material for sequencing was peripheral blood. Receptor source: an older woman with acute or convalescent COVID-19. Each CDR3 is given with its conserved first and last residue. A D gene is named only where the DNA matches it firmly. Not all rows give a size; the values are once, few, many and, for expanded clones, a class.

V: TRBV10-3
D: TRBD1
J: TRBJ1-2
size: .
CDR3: CAAGDRGNYGYTF
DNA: TGTGCCGCCGGTGACAGGGGCAACTATGGCTACACCTTC

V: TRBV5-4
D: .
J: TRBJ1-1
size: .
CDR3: CASSLAQMNTEAFF
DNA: TGTGCCAGCAGCTTGGCCCAAATGAACACTGAAGCTTTCTTT

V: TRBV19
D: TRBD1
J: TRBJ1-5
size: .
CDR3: CASSIEGQSRGLSQPQHF
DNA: TGTGCCAGTAGTATAGAAGGACAAAGCAGGGGGCTGAGTCAGCCCCAGCATTTT

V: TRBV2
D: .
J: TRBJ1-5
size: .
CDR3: CASVRDNSNQPQHF
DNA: TGTGCCAGCGTCCGGGACAATAGCAATCAGCCCCAGCATTTT

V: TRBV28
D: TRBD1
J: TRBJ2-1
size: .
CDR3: CASSLVGQGNNEQFF
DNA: TGTGCCAGCAGTTTAGTGGGACAGGGCAACAATGAGCAGTTCTTC

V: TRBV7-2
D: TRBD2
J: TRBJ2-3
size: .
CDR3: CASSQGLAPDTQYF
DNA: TGTGCCAGCAGCCAGGGACTAGCGCCAGATACGCAGTATTTT

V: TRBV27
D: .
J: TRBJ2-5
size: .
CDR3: CASRQGRETQYF
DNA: TGTGCCAGCAGGCAAGGGAGGGAGACCCAGTACTTC

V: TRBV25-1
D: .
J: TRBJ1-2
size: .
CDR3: CASSDPPGDYGYTF
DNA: TGTGCCAGCAGTGACCCTCCGGGAGACTATGGCTACACCTTC

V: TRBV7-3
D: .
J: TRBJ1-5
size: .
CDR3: CASSLRSQPQHF
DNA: TGTGCCAGCAGCCTGCGGAGTCAGCCCCAGCATTTT

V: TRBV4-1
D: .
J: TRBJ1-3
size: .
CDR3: CASSQDWGRADSGNTIYF
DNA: TGCGCCAGCAGCCAAGACTGGGGCAGGGCCGACTCTGGAAACACCATATATTTT

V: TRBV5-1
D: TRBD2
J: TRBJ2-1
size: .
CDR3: CASRREESYNEQFF
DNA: TGCGCCAGCAGACGGGAGGAGAGCTACAATGAGCAGTTCTTC

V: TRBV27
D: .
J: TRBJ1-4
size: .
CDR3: CASSSIAQRDEKLFF
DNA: TGTGCCAGCAGTTCGATAGCTCAACGAGATGAAAAACTGTTTTTT

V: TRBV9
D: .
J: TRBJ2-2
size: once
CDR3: CASSVESVPTGELFF
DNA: TGTGCCAGCAGCGTAGAGAGTGTACCCACCGGGGAGCTGTTTTTT

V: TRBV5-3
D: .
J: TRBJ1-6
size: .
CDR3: CARSPPDSSYNSPLHF
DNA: TGTGCCAGAAGCCCCCCCGATAGCTCCTATAATTCACCCCTCCACTTT

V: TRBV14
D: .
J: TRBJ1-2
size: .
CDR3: CASSHLESGYTF
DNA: TGTGCCAGCAGCCATCTGGAGAGTGGCTACACCTTC

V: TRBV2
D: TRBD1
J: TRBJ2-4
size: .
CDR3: CASMAWTGVAKNIQYF
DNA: TGTGCCAGCATGGCCTGGACAGGGGTGGCCAAAAACATTCAGTACTTC

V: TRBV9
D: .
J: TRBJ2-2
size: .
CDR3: CASSVESRVTTGELFF
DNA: TGTGCCAGCAGCGTAGAAAGTAGAGTAACCACCGGGGAGCTGTTTTTT

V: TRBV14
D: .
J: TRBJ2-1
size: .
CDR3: CASSHRITQGNEQFF
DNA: TGTGCCAGCAGCCATAGGATTACACAGGGAAATGAGCAGTTCTTC

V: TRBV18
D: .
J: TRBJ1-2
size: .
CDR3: CASSPPTQDNYGYTF
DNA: TGTGCCAGCTCACCACCGACACAGGATAACTATGGCTACACCTTC

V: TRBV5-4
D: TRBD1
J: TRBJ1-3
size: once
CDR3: CASSLGQGRGNTIYF
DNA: TGTGCCAGCAGCTTGGGACAGGGAAGAGGAAACACCATATATTTT

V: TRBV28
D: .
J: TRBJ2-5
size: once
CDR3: CASSSGEPSETQYF
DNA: TGTGCCAGCAGTTCCGGGGAGCCGTCCGAGACCCAGTACTTC

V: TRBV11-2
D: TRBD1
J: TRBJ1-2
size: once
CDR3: CASSSGQGYGYTF
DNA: TGTGCCAGCAGCTCTGGACAGGGCTATGGCTACACCTTC

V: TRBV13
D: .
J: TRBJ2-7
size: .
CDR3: CASRATGDYEQYF
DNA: TGTGCCAGCAGGGCTACTGGAGACTACGAGCAGTACTTC

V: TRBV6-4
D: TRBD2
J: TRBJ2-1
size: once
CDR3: CASSDNPYPGTSGRLAREQFF
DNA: TGTGCCAGCAGTGACAACCCATATCCCGGAACTAGCGGGAGGTTGGCGCGTGAGCAGTTCTTC